Each of the 13 T cell receptor beta chains below was sequenced from the same sample in a study of radiation and T cells in renal cell carcinoma. Time point indicated: baseline pretreatment blood. This sample's treatment: 15 Gy SBRT to primary tumor, nephrectomy 4 weeks later. Repertoires were generated with immunoSEQ multiplex PCR, while TCRdb's copy carries only in-frame clones and drops some. The sample lists about 160,000 clones, less than 90% occurring once. The sample in question was blood, obtained from a patient whose treatment included radiotherapy and nephrectomy. All receptors derive from a woman aged 65 to 85 with renal cell carcinoma.

The CDR3 protein is CASSFEQNEKLFF. In nucleotides, the CDR3 is TGTGCCAGCAGCTTTGAACAGAATGAAAAACTGTTTTTT. This chain joins TRBV7-9 and TRBJ1-4; D not resolved. V gave up 3 bases and J gave up 5 bases, with 7 bases separating them. Per germline, CDR1 SEHNR and CDR2 FQNEAQ (reference sequence). CDR3 length: 13 residues.

V gene TRBV19 combines with J gene TRBJ1-5; the match to TRBD1 covers 7 bases. Looked up from germline, CDR1 is LNHDA and CDR2 is SQIVND (reference sequence). With V trimmed by 8 bases and J by 0 bases, 7 bases remained unmatched. The CDR3 consists of 15 residues. The chain's CDR3 is CASLETGSSNQPQHF. DNA of the CDR3: TGTGCCAGTTTGGAGACAGGGAGTAGCAATCAGCCCCAGCATTTT.

This clone was seen only once. The V call is TRBV13, the J call TRBJ2-6; 8 nucleotides agree with TRBD2. This CDR3 region has 17 residues. The germline CDR1 and CDR2 sequences are PRHDT and FYEKMQ (reference sequence). V gave up 0 bases and J gave up 2 bases; unmatched junction bases: 3. The DNA for the CDR3 is TGTGCCAGCAGCTTAGGCGGACTAGCTGCTGGGGCCAACGTCCTGACTTTC. Protein: CASSLGGLAAGANVLTF.

The rearrangement links TRBV23-1 to TRBJ2-4; a possible D gene is TRBD2 (5 bases). TRBV23-1 is sorted into the ORF group, with uncertain function. Trimming took 3 bases from V and 1 from J, leaving 13 bases between them. The CDR3 has 16 amino acids. Here the CDR3 DNA reads TGCGCCAGCAGTCATCCAACTTCGGGGGCCAAAAACATTCAGTACTTC. Its protein product is CASSHPTSGAKNIQYF.

CDR3 loop: CASSQDGTSAGDTQYF. The DNA of the CDR3 is TGTGCCAGCAGCCAAGATGGGACTAGCGCAGGAGATACGCAGTATTTT. The V call is TRBV14, the J call TRBJ2-3; 10 bases are a match to TRBD2. Germline V CDR1 and CDR2: SGHDN, FVKESK. V gave up 0 bases and J gave up 5 bases; unmatched junction bases: 5. The length of the CDR3 is 16 residues.

V and J are TRBV7-2 and TRBJ2-2; D might be TRBD1 or TRBD2, each matching 5 bases. The CDR3 sequence is 17 residues long. Trimming took 1 base from V and 5 from J, leaving 17 bases between them. Per germline, CDR1 SGHTA and CDR2 FQGNSA. The CDR3 reads CASSLERLGTWTGELFF. The DNA of the CDR3 is TGTGCCAGCAGCTTAGAAAGGCTGGGGACCTGGACCGGGGAGCTGTTTTTT.

This chain links TRBV18 with TRBJ1-2, with 7 bases that match TRBD1. Germline loops: CDR1 KGHSH, CDR2 LQKENI. This CDR3 region has 15 residues. V lost 3 bases and J lost 3; bases outside the gene matches: 7. Here the CDR3 reads CASSPLDREDYGYTF. The CDR3 DNA follows: TGTGCCAGCTCACCCCTTGACAGGGAAGACTATGGCTACACCTTC.

This clone was observed a single time. The chain recombines TRBV4-1 with TRBJ2-1, with 9 nucleotides matching TRBD2. Germline assignment: CDR1 MGHRA and CDR2 YSYEKL. CDR3 length: 14 amino acids. Trimming took 3 bases from V and 8 from J; bases not matched to a gene: 5. CDR3 sequence reads: CASSHGGGADEQFF. CDR3 coding DNA: TGCGCCAGCAGCCACGGCGGGGGGGCTGATGAGCAGTTCTTC.

The gene calls are TRBV19 and TRBJ1-3; D ambiguous. The germline CDR1 and CDR2 sequences are LNHDA and SQIVND (reference sequence). The CDR3 extends over 13 amino acids. Trimming cost V 10 bases and J 4 bases, with 14 bases left between them. The CDR3: CATAGAGGNTIYF. DNA for the CDR3: TGTGCCACAGCAGGAGCGGGAGGAAACACCATATATTTT.

The V gene is TRBV5-1, the J gene TRBJ2-5; D unclear. The germline V and J ends were trimmed by 1 base and 0 bases, with 7 bases remaining between them. Germline assignment: CDR1 SGHRS and CDR2 YFSETQ. The CDR3 is made up of 14 amino acids. The CDR3 region is CASSLSSYQETQYF. The CDR3 nucleotides read TGCGCCAGCAGCTTGTCCTCGTACCAAGAGACCCAGTACTTC.

J is TRBJ1-4 and V is TRBV7-2, with TRBD1 matching over 9 bases. The germline CDR1 and CDR2 sequences are SGHTA and FQGNSA. CDR3 length equals 15 residues. Trimming removed 1 base from V and 7 bases from J; junction bases left unmatched: 4. CDR3 DNA sequence: TGTGCCAGCAGCTTAGAAGGACAGGGGTCTGAAAAACTGTTTTTT. It is translated as CASSLEGQGSEKLFF.

The DNA of the CDR3 is TGTGCCAGCAGTTACTCCAGGGGAGTGGAGACCCAGTACTTC. Protein product: CASSYSRGVETQYF. V usage is TRBV6-6 and J usage is TRBJ2-5; possible D gene TRBD1, 6 bases. The CDR3 runs to 14 residues. V lost 0 bases and J 5 bases, leaving 10 bases between the germline ends. Germline CDR1 is MNHNY and CDR2 is SVGAGI (reference sequence).

CDR3 sequence reads: CASSSGQTSYEQYF. CDR3 nucleotides: TGTGCCAGCAGTTCGGGGCAGACCTCCTACGAGCAGTACTTC. The genes are TRBV28 and TRBJ2-7; D assignment may be TRBD1 or TRBD2 (5 bases each). This CDR3 has 14 residues. V lost 4 bases and J 0 bases, leaving 10 bases between the germline ends. Germline assignment: CDR1 MDHEN and CDR2 SYDVKM.